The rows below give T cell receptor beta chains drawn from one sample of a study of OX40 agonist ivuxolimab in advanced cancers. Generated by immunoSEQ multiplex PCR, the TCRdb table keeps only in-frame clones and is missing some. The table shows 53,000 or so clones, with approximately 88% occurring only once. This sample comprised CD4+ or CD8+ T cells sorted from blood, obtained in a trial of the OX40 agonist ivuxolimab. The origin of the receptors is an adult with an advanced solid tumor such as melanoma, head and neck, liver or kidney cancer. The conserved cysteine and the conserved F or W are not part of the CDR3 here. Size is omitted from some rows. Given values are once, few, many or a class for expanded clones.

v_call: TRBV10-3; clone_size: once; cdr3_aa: AISESRSNTEAF
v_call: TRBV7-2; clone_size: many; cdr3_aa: ASSFNRDGYEQY
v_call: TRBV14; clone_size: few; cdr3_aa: ASSQIGEGDEKLF
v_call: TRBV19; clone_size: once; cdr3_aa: ATTPSGLAGNTGELF
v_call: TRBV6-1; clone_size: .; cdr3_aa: ASTSPPANTGELF
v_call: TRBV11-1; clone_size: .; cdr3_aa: ASSLRDKENTIY
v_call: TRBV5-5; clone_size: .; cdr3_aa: ASSTGTSNSYEQY
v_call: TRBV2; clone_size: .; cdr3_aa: ASSETSGGAPVYEQY
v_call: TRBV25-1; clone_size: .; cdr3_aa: ASSEGPGQGGYAGELF
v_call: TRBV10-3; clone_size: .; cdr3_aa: AISPGLRDYGYT
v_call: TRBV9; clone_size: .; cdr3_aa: ASSVQDYEQY
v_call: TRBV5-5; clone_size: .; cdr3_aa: ASSLYRTGVGNQPQH
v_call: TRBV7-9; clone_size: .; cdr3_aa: ASSLVQGTEAF
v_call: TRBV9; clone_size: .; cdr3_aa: ASSVGDLASLPGELF
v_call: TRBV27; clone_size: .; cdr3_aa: ASSEAGVTDTQY
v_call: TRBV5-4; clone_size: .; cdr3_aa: ASSWGTSGREETQY
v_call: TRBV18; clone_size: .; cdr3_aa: ASSPGRSGANVLT
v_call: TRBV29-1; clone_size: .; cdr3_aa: SVEDRIGELF
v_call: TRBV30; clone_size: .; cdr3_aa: AWSVRPYYEQY
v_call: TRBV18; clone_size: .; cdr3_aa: ASSPSGTVTEAF
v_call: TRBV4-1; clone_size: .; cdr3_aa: ASSQEARPDQETQY
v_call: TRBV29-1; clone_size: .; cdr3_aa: SVGGQRDSYEQY
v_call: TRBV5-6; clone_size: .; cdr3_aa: ASSPRQGSSGNTIY
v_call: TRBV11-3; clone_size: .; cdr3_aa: ASSSTRGVPLNYGYT
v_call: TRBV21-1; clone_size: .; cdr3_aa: ASRPCGTYGYT
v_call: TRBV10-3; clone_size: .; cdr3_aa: AIKGLAGMDEQY
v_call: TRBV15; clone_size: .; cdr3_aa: ATSREWGSSYNEQF